The clone carrying this TCR beta chain was observed a single time. The same CDR3 is also encoded by other DNA sequences in this sample. This sample was included in a study of cytomegalovirus exposure and HLA in healthy donors. At the level of the study: Inside one of the first data releases sat about 85 million unique TCRs taken from HLA-typed donors.

V was clipped by 5 bases and J by 2 bases; unmatched bases: 2. CDR1 is MNHEY, CDR2 SMNVEV, per germline (reference sequence). CDR3 length: 14 amino acids. The PCR used 60 Vbeta and 13 Jbeta primers. Profiled with immunoSEQ multiplex PCR; TCRdb holds only in-frame clones, not every one. The sample records 250,000 to 350,000 clones, about nine tenths being singletons. The sample consisted of PBMCs. The TCR comes from a man in his forties in good health and CMV-seropositive. The chain couples TRBV27 to TRBJ2-5, with 10 nucleotides matching TRBD2. Here the CDR3 DNA reads TGTGCCAGCAGTCCGGGACTAGCGCAAGAGACCCAGTACTTC. Residues: CASSPGLAQETQYF.